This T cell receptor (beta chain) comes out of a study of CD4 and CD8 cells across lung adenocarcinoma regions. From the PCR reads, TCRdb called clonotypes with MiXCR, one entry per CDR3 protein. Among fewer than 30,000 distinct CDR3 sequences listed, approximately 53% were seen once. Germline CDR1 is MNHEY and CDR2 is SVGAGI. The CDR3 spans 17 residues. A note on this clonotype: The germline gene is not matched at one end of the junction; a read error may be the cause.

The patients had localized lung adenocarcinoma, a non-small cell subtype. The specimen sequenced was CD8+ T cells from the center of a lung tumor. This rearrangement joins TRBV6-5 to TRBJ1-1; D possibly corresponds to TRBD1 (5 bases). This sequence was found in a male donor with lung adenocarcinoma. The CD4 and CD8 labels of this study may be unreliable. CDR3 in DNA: TGTGCCAGCAGTTACGCAGGCGGAGGGACCATGAACAATGGCGCTTCCTTC. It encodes CASSYAGGGTMNNGASF.